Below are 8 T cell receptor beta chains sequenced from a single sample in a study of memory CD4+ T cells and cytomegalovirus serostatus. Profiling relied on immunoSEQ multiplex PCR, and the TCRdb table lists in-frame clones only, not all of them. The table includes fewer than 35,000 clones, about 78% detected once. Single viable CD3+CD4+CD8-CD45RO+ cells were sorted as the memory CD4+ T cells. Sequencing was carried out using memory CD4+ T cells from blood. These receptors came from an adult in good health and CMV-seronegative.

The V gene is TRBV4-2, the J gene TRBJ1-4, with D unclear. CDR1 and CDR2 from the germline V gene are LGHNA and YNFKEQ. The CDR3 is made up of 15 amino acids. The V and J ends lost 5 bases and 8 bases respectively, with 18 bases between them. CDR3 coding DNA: TGTGCCAGCAGCTCCACCACGGCGGCAGACGAAAAACTGTTTTTT. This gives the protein CASSSTTAADEKLFF.

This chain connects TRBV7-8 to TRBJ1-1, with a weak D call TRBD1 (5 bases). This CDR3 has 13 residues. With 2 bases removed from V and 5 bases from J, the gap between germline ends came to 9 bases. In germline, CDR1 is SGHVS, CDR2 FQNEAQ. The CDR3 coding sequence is TGTGCCAGCAGCTTAATGGGGCGTACTGAAGCTTTCTTT. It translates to CASSLMGRTEAFF.

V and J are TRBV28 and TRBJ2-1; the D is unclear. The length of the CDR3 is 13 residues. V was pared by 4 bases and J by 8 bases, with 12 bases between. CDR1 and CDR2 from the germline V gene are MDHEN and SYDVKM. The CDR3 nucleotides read TGTGCCAGCAGTTCTGGAGTTCGGCATGAGCAGTTCTTC. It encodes CASSSGVRHEQFF.

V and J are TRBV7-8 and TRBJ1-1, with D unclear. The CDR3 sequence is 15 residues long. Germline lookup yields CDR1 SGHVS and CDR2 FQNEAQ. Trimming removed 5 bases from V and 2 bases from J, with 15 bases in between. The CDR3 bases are TGTGCCAGCAGCGGAAAGGGTACACGCAACACTGAAGCTTTCTTT. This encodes CASSGKGTRNTEAFF.

In nucleotides, the CDR3 is TGCGCCAGCAGCCAAGATCGGTGGAACACTGAAGCTTTCTTT. As protein: CASSQDRWNTEAFF. The genes are TRBV5-1 and TRBJ1-1; no reliable D call. V lost 4 bases to trimming and J lost 1 base, with 11 bases between them. This CDR3 comprises 14 residues. CDR1 is SGHRS and CDR2 is YFSETQ in the germline V gene.

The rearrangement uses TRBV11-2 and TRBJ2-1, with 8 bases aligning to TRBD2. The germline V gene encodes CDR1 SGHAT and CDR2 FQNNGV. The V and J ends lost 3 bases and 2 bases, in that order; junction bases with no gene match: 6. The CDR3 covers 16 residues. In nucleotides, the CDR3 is TGTGCCAGCAGCTTGAGCGGGAGTTCCCCCTACAATGAGCAGTTCTTC. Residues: CASSLSGSSPYNEQFF. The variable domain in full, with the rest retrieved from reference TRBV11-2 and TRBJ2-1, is EAGVAQSPRYKIIEKRQSVAFWCNPISGHATLYWYQQILGQGPKLLIQFQNNGVVDDSQLPKDRFSAERLKGVDSTLKIQPAKLEDSAVYLCASSLSGSSPYNEQFFGPGTRLTVL.

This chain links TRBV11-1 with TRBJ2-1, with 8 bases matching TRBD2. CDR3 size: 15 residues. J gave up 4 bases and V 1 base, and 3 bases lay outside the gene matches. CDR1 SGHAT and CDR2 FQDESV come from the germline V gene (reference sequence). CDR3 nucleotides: TGTGCCAGCAGCTTAGGCGGGGGGTTTTACAATGAGCAGTTCTTC. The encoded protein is CASSLGGGFYNEQFF.

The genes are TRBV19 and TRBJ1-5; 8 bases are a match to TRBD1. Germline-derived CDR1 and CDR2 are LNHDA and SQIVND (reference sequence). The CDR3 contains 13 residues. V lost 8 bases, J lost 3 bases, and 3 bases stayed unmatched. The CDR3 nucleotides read TGTGCCAGTGCCAGGGGGCACAATCAGCCCCAGCATTTT. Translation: CASARGHNQPQHF.